This entry lists 8 T cell receptor beta chains sequenced from one sample in a study of blood T cells in healthy people across ages. PCR was performed a second time for roughly 6 to 12 cycles using a sample-barcoded 5' primer and a J-beta primer mix. A single record per CDR3 protein comes from TCRdb applying MiXCR to the 5' RACE reads. The table shows over 1.5 million distinct CDR3 sequences, with just under 50% occurring only once. The sequencing input was blood. These receptors were collected from a woman aged 40 to 49 in good health.

This clonotype came up a few times. The chain joins TRBV5-6 to TRBJ2-1; D may be TRBD2 (5 bases). This CDR3 region has 15 residues. Trimming cost V 4 bases and J 5 bases, with 16 bases left between them. Germline V gene sequence: CDR1 SGHDT, CDR2 YYEEEE. CDR3 loop: CASSPPLGRNNEQFF. The DNA for the CDR3 is TGTGCCAGCAGCCCACCCCTGGGGAGAAACAATGAGCAGTTCTTC.

This clonotype was seen once. The germline gene is not matched at one end of the junction; a read error may be the cause. The CDR3 nucleotides are TGTGCCAGCAACCCCACAGGTAGAGGCACAGATACGCGGTATTTT. As protein: CASNPTGRGTDTRYF. This chain connects TRBV4-2 to TRBJ2-3; a possible D gene is TRBD1 (5 bases). Germline-derived CDR1 and CDR2 are LGHNA and YNFKEQ. CDR3 length equals 15 residues.

A note on this clonotype: One end of the junction does not line up with germline, which may come from a read error. V is TRBV4-1 and J is TRBJ2-7, with unresolved D. The end of the DNA fits TRBJ2-5 better, so the J call may be wrong. CDR3 length: 12 amino acids. Germline lookup yields CDR1 MGHRA and CDR2 YSYEKL. The CDR3 loop is CTSSQGGETQYF. The CDR3 DNA reads TGCACCAGCAGCCAAGGTGGCGAGACCCAGTACTTC.

Only a few counts were recorded for this clonotype. The V call is TRBV6-2 or TRBV6-3, the J call TRBJ2-6; D is undetermined. V lost 6 bases to trimming and J lost 2 bases, with 8 bases between them. Germline V gene sequence: CDR1 MNHEY, CDR2 SVGEGT. This CDR3 comprises 14 residues. DNA of the CDR3: TGTGCCAGCAGAGACGGACCTGGGGCCAACGTCCTGACTTTC. Translating it yields CASRDGPGANVLTF.

This sequence joins TRBV10-3 and TRBJ1-1; D is possibly TRBD1 (5 bases). Trimming pared 2 bases from V and 3 bases from J, leaving 16 bases between. In germline, CDR1 is ENHRY, CDR2 SYGVKD. This CDR3 contains 16 residues. The CDR3 sequence: CAISEGGGAGDTEAFF. CDR3 coding DNA: TGTGCCATCAGTGAGGGCGGCGGGGCCGGGGACACTGAAGCTTTCTTT.

Only a few counts were recorded for this clonotype. The rearrangement uses TRBV27 and TRBJ1-2; possibly TRBD1 for D (6 bases). This CDR3 contains 14 residues. Germline V gene lookup returns CDR1 MNHEY and CDR2 SMNVEV (reference sequence). Trimming stripped 6 bases from V and 1 base from J, with 12 bases between. The CDR3 reads CASRRGSFNYGYTF. Written as DNA, the CDR3 is TGTGCCAGCAGGAGGGGGAGTTTTAACTATGGCTACACCTTC.

This clonotype was counted between two and nine times. The chain uses TRBV5-1 and TRBJ2-1, with a possible D match to TRBD1 (6 bases). CDR3 size: 12 residues. V was pared by 5 bases and J by 10 bases, with 13 bases between. From germline, CDR1 is SGHRS and CDR2 YFSETQ. CDR3 residues: CASRYTGNEQFF. CDR3 in DNA: TGCGCCAGCAGATATACAGGGAACGAGCAGTTCTTC.

This chain links TRBV10-2 with TRBJ2-7; TRBD1 might be the D (6 bases). In germline, CDR1 is WSHSY, CDR2 SAAADI. The CDR3 totals 16 residues. V shed 6 bases and J shed 3 bases, with 21 bases lying between them. Here the CDR3 reads CASRSARGETIYEQYF. The DNA of the CDR3 is TGCGCCAGCAGGTCCGCCAGGGGCGAAACGATCTACGAGCAGTACTTC.